Below, 16 T cell receptor beta chains from the same sample are listed, as sequenced in a study of blood T cells in healthy people across ages (dated by TCRdb to about 2015). To prepare the library, 5' RACE was applied. This sample was sequenced with an Illumina HiSeq 2500. A second roughly 7 to 11 cycle PCR used a sample-barcoded 5' primer and a J-beta primer mix. The public reads were reprocessed in TCRdb via fastp at Q25 and MiXCR, keeping in-frame beta chains. Identical CDR3 protein sequences are pooled into one entry, listed with their most common genes and DNA. The sample table lists about 670,000 distinct CDR3 sequences, about 50% of them with a count of one. The top ten constitute roughly 13% of the sample. Material for sequencing was blood. The source of these receptors is a woman of 80 years or more in good health.

This clonotype was seen repeatedly, ten times or more. V and J are TRBV20-1 and TRBJ2-1, with D perhaps TRBD1 (6 bases). The CDR3 is made up of 15 amino acids. CDR1 DFQATT and CDR2 SNEGSKA come from the germline V gene (reference sequence). V lost 5 bases, J lost 6 bases, and 20 bases lay in between. Written as DNA, the CDR3 is TGCAGTGCTCTTCAGACAGGCCTAGCCGTCAATGAGCAGTTCTTC. This sequence encodes CSALQTGLAVNEQFF.

This clonotype was seen a few times. The V gene is TRBV5-1, the J gene TRBJ2-1; 13 nucleotides match TRBD2. The J call is in doubt because the DNA end fits TRBJ2-7 better. Germline CDR1 SGHRS, CDR2 YFSETQ. The CDR3 has 17 amino acids. CDR3 DNA sequence: TGCGCCAGCAGCAAGGGACTAGCGGGAAGCTCCTACAATGAGCAGTACTTC. Residues: CASSKGLAGSSYNEQYF.

This clonotype showed up many times. The DNA of the CDR3 is TGTGCCAGCAGCTTAGTGGCTAGCGGGGGGTGGACAGATACGCAGTATTTT. It yields the protein CASSLVASGGWTDTQYF. V usage is TRBV7-6 and J usage is TRBJ2-3, with TRBD2 identical over 11 bases. CDR1 is SGHVS and CDR2 is FNYEAQ in the germline V gene. The CDR3 totals 17 residues. Trimming at V came to 1 base and at J to 3 bases, leaving 6 bases not matched to a gene.

This clonotype showed up many times. The chain joins TRBV3-1 to TRBJ2-1; 10 bases map to TRBD2. This CDR3 contains 16 residues. After removal of 1 base from V and 8 bases from J, the junction contained 8 bases not matched to a gene. Germline CDR1 LGHDT, CDR2 YNNKEL (reference sequence). CDR3 nucleotide sequence: TGTGCCAGCAGCCAAGCCCCTAGCGGGGGCGTCTATGAGCAGTTCTTC. Protein sequence: CASSQAPSGGVYEQFF.

DNA for the CDR3: TGTGCCAGCAGCCTACAGGCCTCCTACGAGCAGTACTTC. It yields the protein CASSLQASYEQYF. The genes are TRBV21-1 and TRBJ2-7; TRBD1, the table's D call, was not compared with the DNA. TRBV21-1 is a documented pseudogene. The CDR3 length is 13 residues.

The chain combines TRBV11-2 with TRBJ2-7, with D perhaps matching TRBD1 or TRBD2 (6 bases each). TRBJ2-5 explains the end of the DNA better; the J call may be wrong. The CDR3 covers 13 residues. Germline values: CDR1 SGHAT, CDR2 FQNNGV. CDR3 amino acids: CASSLPGAETQYF. In DNA, the CDR3 is TGTGCCAGCAGCTTGCCGGGGGCAGAGACCCAGTACTTC.

The chain links TRBV20-1 to TRBJ1-1; a possible D gene is TRBD1 (5 bases). Germline assignment: CDR1 DFQATT and CDR2 SNEGSKA (reference sequence). Between the trimmed V and J ends, which lost 3 bases and 10 bases, there was a span of 12 bases. The CDR3 covers 11 residues. The CDR3 here is CSASRVGAAFF. CDR3 in DNA: TGCAGTGCTAGCAGGGTAGGAGCAGCTTTCTTT.

Worth noting for this clonotype: Here the CDR3 omits its conserved ending phenylalanine or tryptophan, so a read error is the likely source. This chain uses TRBV7-2 with TRBJ2-4; TRBD2 matches 7 bases. With V trimmed by 4 bases and J by 6 bases, 9 bases remained unmatched. CDR1 and CDR2 (germline): SGHTA, FQGNSA. This CDR3 spans 15 amino acids. DNA for the CDR3: TGTGCCAGCAGCTCCCCGGGAGCGGGGCTAAACATTCAGTACTAC. It yields the protein CASSSPGAGLNIQYY.

As to this clonotype: Just one base apart from a much larger clone, this may be a read error. The chain combines TRBV5-1 with TRBJ1-6; tentatively, D is TRBD1 (5 bases). Trimming removed 0 bases from V and 8 bases from J, with 9 bases in between. The CDR3 runs 14 residues. Per the germline V gene, CDR1 is SGHRS and CDR2 is YFSETQ. In DNA form, the CDR3 reads TGCGCCAGCAGCTTGGAAGGGGACGATTCACCCCTCCACTTT. Protein product: CASSLEGDDSPLHF. The whole variable domain, filled in from reference TRBV5-1 and TRBJ1-6, reads KAGVTQTPRYLIKTRGQQVTLSCSPISGHRSVSWYQQTPGQGLQFLFEYFSETQRNKGNFPGRFSGRQFSNSRSEMNVSTLELGDSALYLCASSLEGDDSPLHFGNGTRLTVT.

In this sample, this clonotype turned up once. The chain employs TRBV7-8 and TRBJ2-7; D unresolved. V lost 4 bases and J lost 1, with 8 bases in between. The CDR3 is 13 amino acids. Germline V gene sequence: CDR1 SGHVS, CDR2 FQNEAQ. The CDR3 DNA is TGTGCCAGCAGCTCACCCTGGTCCTACGAGCAGTACTTC. This codes for CASSSPWSYEQYF.

CDR3 amino acids: CSARDSEGQPQHF. In nucleotides, the CDR3 is TGCAGTGCTAGAGATTCGGAGGGGCAGCCCCAGCATTTT. V usage is TRBV20-1 and J usage is TRBJ1-5; TRBD1 is a possible D gene (5 bases). The germline V gene has CDR1 DFQATT and CDR2 SNEGSKA (reference sequence). Trimming shortened V by 0 bases and J by 7 bases, and 10 bases separated the two germline ends. The CDR3 consists of 13 residues.

The chain recombines TRBV20-1 with TRBJ1-2; TRBD1 matches at 7 bases. Germline assignment: CDR1 DFQATT and CDR2 SNEGSKA (reference sequence). The CDR3 spans 13 residues. J gave up 7 bases and V 6 bases, and 11 bases lay outside the gene matches. In DNA, the CDR3 is TGCAGTGCCCCAGACAGGGTTAGGGGTGGCTACACCTTC. Its translation: CSAPDRVRGGYTF.

The rearrangement links TRBV7-9 to TRBJ2-5, with D tentatively TRBD2 (5 bases). The CDR3 runs to 14 residues. With 2 bases removed from V and 3 bases from J, the gap between germline ends came to 10 bases. The germline V gene has CDR1 SEHNR and CDR2 FQNEAQ (reference sequence). The CDR3 DNA sequence: TGTGCCAGCAGCTTAAATTGGCGGGAAGAGACCCAGTACTTC. Protein sequence: CASSLNWREETQYF.

This clonotype was seen a few times. The V and J genes are TRBV20-1 and TRBJ1-5; D uncertain. V was shortened by 2 bases and J by 7 bases, with 15 bases between the two germline ends. The CDR3 is made up of 14 amino acids. Germline V CDR1 and CDR2: DFQATT, SNEGSKA (reference sequence). DNA for the CDR3: TGCAGTGCTAGACCGGAAGGGATGTGGCAGCCCCAGCATTTT. This encodes CSARPEGMWQPQHF.

The chain links TRBV5-6 to TRBJ1-1; 8 bases line up with TRBD1. The CDR3 consists of 14 residues. The trim removed 2 bases at V and 3 bases at J, leaving 3 bases unmatched. The V gene's germline CDR1 is SGHDT and CDR2 YYEEEE. This CDR3 is CASSFDRGDTEAFF. The CDR3 nucleotides are TGTGCCAGCAGCTTTGACAGGGGAGACACTGAAGCTTTCTTT.

V and J are TRBV6-6 and TRBJ1-1; no clear D. Trimming removed 5 bases at V and 1 base at J, with 8 bases between. This CDR3 region has 13 residues. Germline CDR1 MNHNY, CDR2 SVGAGI (reference sequence). The CDR3 here is CASSDGGNTEAFF. In DNA form, the CDR3 reads TGTGCCAGCAGTGACGGCGGGAACACTGAAGCTTTCTTT.